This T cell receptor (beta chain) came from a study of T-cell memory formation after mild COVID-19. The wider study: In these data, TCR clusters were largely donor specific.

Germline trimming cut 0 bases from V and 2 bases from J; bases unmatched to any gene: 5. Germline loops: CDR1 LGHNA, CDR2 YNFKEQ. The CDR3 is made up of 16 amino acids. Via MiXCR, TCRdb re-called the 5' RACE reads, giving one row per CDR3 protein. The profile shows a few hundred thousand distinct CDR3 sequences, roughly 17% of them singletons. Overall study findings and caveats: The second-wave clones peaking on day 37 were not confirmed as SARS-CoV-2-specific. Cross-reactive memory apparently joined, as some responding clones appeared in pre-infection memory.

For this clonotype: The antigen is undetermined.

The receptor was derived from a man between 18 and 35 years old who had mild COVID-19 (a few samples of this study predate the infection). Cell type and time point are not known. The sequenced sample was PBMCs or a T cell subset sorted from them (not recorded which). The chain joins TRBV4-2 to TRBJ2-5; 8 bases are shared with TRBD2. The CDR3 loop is CASSQDWGGGQETQYF. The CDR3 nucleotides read TGTGCCAGCAGCCAAGATTGGGGCGGGGGGCAAGAGACCCAGTACTTC.